Shown below are 23 T cell receptor beta chains from a single sample sequenced in a study of blood T cell repertoires in COVID-19. Libraries were prepared by immunoSEQ multiplex PCR; TCRdb keeps only in-frame clonotypes and omits some of them. The sample lists around 500,000 clones; roughly 88% were seen once. The sequencing input was PBMCs or T cells enriched from blood (not recorded which). These TCRs come from a woman between 40 and 50 years old who had recovered from COVID-19.

This clone was detected only a few times. The chain joins TRBV7-9 to TRBJ1-1; no reliable D call. Looked up from germline, CDR1 is SEHNR and CDR2 is FQNEAQ (reference sequence). With 0 bases removed from V and 4 bases from J, the gap between germline ends came to 9 bases. There are 14 residues in the CDR3. The CDR3 spells CASSLAAETTEAFF. In nucleotides, the CDR3 is TGTGCCAGCAGCTTAGCCGCGGAGACCACTGAAGCTTTCTTT.

A single count supports this clone. The chain combines TRBV11-3 with TRBJ2-1, with 10 bases matching TRBD2. The germline V gene has CDR1 SGHNT and CDR2 YENEEA. The CDR3 has 15 amino acids. Trimming at V came to 5 bases and at J to 9 bases, leaving 10 bases not matched to a gene. CDR3: CASSHSSGRRGEQFF. For the CDR3, the DNA is TGTGCCAGCAGCCACTCTAGCGGGAGACGCGGTGAGCAGTTCTTC.

V is TRBV3-1 (or the pseudogene TRBV3-2) and J is TRBJ2-7; 7 bases line up with TRBD1. Germline values: CDR1 LGHDT, CDR2 YNNKEL (reference sequence). V was pared by 2 bases and J by 4 bases, with 11 bases of the junction left unmatched. This CDR3 region has 16 residues. The chain's CDR3 is CASSQLDRVLLYEQYF. CDR3 coding DNA: TGTGCCAGCAGCCAACTAGACAGGGTTCTGCTGTACGAGCAGTACTTC.

This chain connects TRBV29-1 to TRBJ1-3, with 8 bases identical to TRBD1. Germline CDR1 is SQVTM and CDR2 is ANQGSEA. J was trimmed by 3 bases and V by 6 bases; bases with no gene match: 4. This CDR3 has 13 residues. The CDR3 nucleotides read TGCAGCGTCCGCGACAGGGGTGGAAACACCATATATTTT. Translation: CSVRDRGGNTIYF.

In nucleotides, the CDR3 is TGTGCCAGCAGCGGTGTACAGGGGCCCTCTGGAAACACCATATATTTT. It specifies CASSGVQGPSGNTIYF. This chain uses TRBV3-1 (or the pseudogene TRBV3-2) with TRBJ1-3; TRBD1 aligns across 7 bases. Germline CDR1 and CDR2: LGHDT and YNNKEL (reference sequence). The CDR3 has 16 amino acids. V gave up 5 bases and J gave up 0 bases; unmatched junction bases: 7.

The rearrangement joins TRBV7-6 to TRBJ2-5; perhaps TRBD1 as D (7 bases). Looked up from germline, CDR1 is SGHVS and CDR2 is FNYEAQ. With 1 base removed from V and 1 base from J, the gap between germline ends came to 19 bases. The CDR3 has 18 amino acids. The DNA for the CDR3 is TGTGCCAGCAGCTTAGTCGGAGGCCAGGGGGGACGCCAAGAGACCCAGTACTTC. Encoded protein: CASSLVGGQGGRQETQYF. Combining the CDR3 with reference TRBV7-6 and TRBJ2-5 gives the whole variable domain GAGVSQSPRYKVTKRGQDVALRCDPISGHVSLYWYRQALGQGPEFLTYFNYEAQQDKSGLPNDRFSAERPEGSISTLTIQRTEQRDSAMYRCASSLVGGQGGRQETQYFGPGTRLLVL.

The chain carries TRBV5-5 and TRBJ1-1, with D hard to call. Germline CDR1 SGHKS, CDR2 YYEKEE (reference sequence). CDR3 length: 15 residues. Trimming stripped 1 base from V and 0 bases from J, with 10 bases between. CDR3 sequence (DNA): TGTGCCAGCAGCTTGATTTGGGAGATGAACACTGAAGCTTTCTTT. Translating it yields CASSLIWEMNTEAFF.

The rearrangement links TRBV11-2 to TRBJ2-7, with D perhaps matching TRBD1 (5 bases). This CDR3 contains 12 residues. Trimming left V 5 bases short and J 6 bases short, with 11 bases between. Germline V gene lookup returns CDR1 SGHAT and CDR2 FQNNGV. CDR3 in DNA: TGTGCCAGCAGCCTGGGGCTGGGCGAGCAGTACTTC. Its translation: CASSLGLGEQYF.

The chain links TRBV5-1 to TRBJ2-3; no firm D call. Trimming pared 2 bases from V and 3 bases from J, leaving 10 bases between. This CDR3 comprises 14 residues. Germline values: CDR1 SGHRS, CDR2 YFSETQ. The CDR3 sequence: CASSLNSRTDTQYF. The CDR3 coding sequence is TGCGCCAGCAGCTTAAACTCTAGGACAGATACGCAGTATTTT.

J is TRBJ1-2 and V is TRBV29-1; 10 nucleotides align to TRBD1. Germline lookup yields CDR1 SQVTM and CDR2 ANQGSEA. V trimming: 2 bases; J trimming: 7 bases; junction bases outside the gene matches: 7. The CDR3 has 14 residues. The CDR3 loop reads CSVEFRDRGGGYTF. The CDR3 DNA reads TGCAGCGTTGAATTCCGGGACAGGGGAGGTGGCTACACCTTC. The full variable domain, rest sourced from reference TRBV29-1 and TRBJ1-2, is SAVISQKPSRDICQRGTSLTIQCQVDSQVTMMFWYRQQPGQSLTLIATANQGSEATYESGFVIDKFPISRPNLTFSTLTVSNMSPEDSSIYLCSVEFRDRGGGYTFGSGTRLTVV.

The V call is TRBV7-2, the J call TRBJ2-1; possible D gene TRBD1, 5 bases. Germline loops: CDR1 SGHTA, CDR2 FQGNSA. The CDR3 contains 12 residues. Trimming shortened V by 3 bases and J by 9 bases, and 9 bases separated the two germline ends. The DNA for the CDR3 is TGTGCCAGCAGCTTGGGGCTCGGTGAGCAGTTCTTC. As protein: CASSLGLGEQFF.

In DNA form, the CDR3 reads TGTGCCAGCAGTGCCGGACCCGGCGGGAAGCAGTACTTC. Its protein is CASSAGPGGKQYF. V and J are TRBV2 and TRBJ2-7, with a possible D match to TRBD2 (6 bases). This CDR3 contains 13 residues. Deletions cut 4 bases from V and 8 bases from J, with 15 bases between. The germline CDR1 and CDR2 sequences are SNHLY and FYNNEI. Complete variable domain (other parts from reference TRBV2 and TRBJ2-7): EPEVTQTPSHQVTQMGQEVILRCVPISNHLYFYWYRQILGQKVEFLVSFYNNEISEKSEIFDDQFSVERPDGSNFTLKIRSTKLEDSAMYFCASSAGPGGKQYFGPGTRLTVT.

The DNA of the CDR3 is TGTGCCAGCAGTTTAGACAGAACCTACGAGCAGTACTTC. This encodes CASSLDRTYEQYF. The rearrangement links TRBV12-3 or TRBV12-4 to TRBJ2-7; D is uncertain. The length of the CDR3 is 13 residues. The V end was cut by 1 base, the J end by 2 bases, with 6 bases between.

The chain has TRBV10-3 and TRBJ2-5, with D possibly matching TRBD1 (5 bases). This CDR3 region has 11 residues. V was trimmed by 7 bases and J by 5 bases, leaving 8 bases between them. Germline V CDR1 and CDR2: ENHRY, SYGVKD. The CDR3 sequence is CAINPGETQYF. CDR3 DNA sequence: TGTGCCATCAACCCAGGGGAGACCCAGTACTTC.

This chain connects TRBV9 to TRBJ2-7, with TRBD2 matching over 8 bases. This CDR3 is 16 amino acids long. Trimming removed 0 bases from V and 2 bases from J; junction bases left unmatched: 7. Germline loops: CDR1 SGDLS, CDR2 YYNGEE. CDR3 sequence (DNA): TGTGCCAGCAGCGTAGGCGTGGGACTAGTTCCCTACGAGCAGTACTTC. Its translation is CASSVGVGLVPYEQYF.

The genes are TRBV7-2 and TRBJ2-3; possible D gene TRBD2, 5 bases. The germline V gene has CDR1 SGHTA and CDR2 FQGNSA. Trimming removed 4 bases at V and 6 bases at J, with 11 bases between. The CDR3 extends over 13 amino acids. CDR3 in amino acids: CASSWQRRDTQYF. As DNA, the CDR3 is TGTGCCAGCAGCTGGCAACGGAGGGATACGCAGTATTTT.

Comment on this clone: Other DNA sequences within the sample encode an identical CDR3. This rearrangement joins TRBV5-1 to TRBJ1-1; TRBD1 agrees at 7 bases. Unmatched junction bases numbered 3, after V lost 0 bases and J lost 4 bases. From germline, CDR1 is SGHRS and CDR2 YFSETQ. The CDR3 covers 14 residues. The DNA for the CDR3 is TGCGCCAGCAGCTTGGCAGGGGGGAGCACTGAAGCTTTCTTT. Its protein is CASSLAGGSTEAFF.

The chain carries TRBV15 and TRBJ2-1; 13 bases are a match to TRBD2. The trim removed 3 bases at V and 7 bases at J, leaving 3 bases unmatched. The CDR3 runs 15 residues. CDR1 and CDR2 (germline): LNHNV, YYDKDF (reference sequence). CDR3 protein: CATSRGLAGSNEQFF. CDR3 sequence (DNA): TGTGCCACCAGCAGGGGACTAGCGGGAAGTAATGAGCAGTTCTTC. Drawing the rest from reference TRBV15 and TRBJ2-1, the complete variable domain is DAMVIQNPRYQVTQFGKPVTLSCSQTLNHNVMYWYQQKSSQAPKLLFHYYDKDFNNEADTPDNFQSRRPNTSFCFLDIRSPGLGDTAMYLCATSRGLAGSNEQFFGPGTRLTVL.

The chain recombines TRBV4-2 with TRBJ1-1, with 10 positions matching TRBD1. Germline assignment: CDR1 LGHNA and CDR2 YNFKEQ. The ends lost 0 bases at V and 2 bases at J; junction bases unmatched: 9. This CDR3 is 18 amino acids long. CDR3 residues: CASSQEGQGGVLNTEAFF. The CDR3 coding sequence is TGTGCCAGCAGCCAAGAAGGACAGGGGGGCGTCTTAAACACTGAAGCTTTCTTT.

The rearrangement links TRBV18 to TRBJ1-3; the D gene is possibly TRBD1 (5 bases). The CDR3 length is 16 residues. CDR1 KGHSH and CDR2 LQKENI come from the germline V gene. Trimming removed 0 bases at V and 2 bases at J, with 11 bases between. This CDR3 reads CASSPPRVAAGNTIYF. The CDR3 DNA reads as TGTGCCAGCTCACCACCCAGGGTCGCAGCTGGAAACACCATATATTTT.

The CDR3 nucleotides are TGTGCCAGCAGCGAACCGGGACAGGGTCAGCAGTACTTC. Protein: CASSEPGQGQQYF. V gene TRBV12-3 or TRBV12-4 combines with J gene TRBJ2-7; 9 nucleotides align to TRBD1. Trimming took 6 bases from V and 8 from J; bases not matched to a gene: 8. CDR3 length: 13 residues.

The V call is TRBV3-1 (or the pseudogene TRBV3-2), the J call TRBJ2-2, with D unresolved. The CDR3 covers 15 residues. Germline CDR1 is LGHDT and CDR2 is YNNKEL (reference sequence). V shed 6 bases and J shed 3 bases, with 14 bases lying between them. CDR3 in amino acids: CASSQQETYTGELFF. CDR3 nucleotide sequence: TGTGCCAGCAGTCAACAAGAGACTTACACCGGGGAGCTGTTTTTT.

This clone was recorded once. CDR3: CASSLGSLYQETQYF. CDR3 sequence (DNA): TGTGCCAGCAGCTTAGGTAGCCTGTACCAAGAGACCCAGTACTTC. The J gene is TRBJ2-5, the V gene TRBV7-6; D call uncertain. V lost 1 base to trimming and J lost 0 bases, with 9 bases between them. The CDR3 totals 15 residues. Germline assignment: CDR1 SGHVS and CDR2 FNYEAQ.